This T cell receptor beta chain was recorded in a study of blood T cell repertoires in COVID-19 (TCRdb year 2020). Describing the broader study: Samples covering the acute and convalescent phases of COVID-19 were provided by collaborators in the United States, Italy and Spain. The repertoires were released in a freely available public database intended as a resource for research on the immune response to SARS-CoV-2. The dataset comprised deeply sampled blood TCRbeta repertoires from subjects exposed to, actively infected with, or recovered from COVID-19. The samples were drawn from two sources: the first 160 participants of the ongoing ImmuneRACE study, and 1,000 to 1,500 subjects contributed by 6 global collaborators. Where available, HLA class I and class II types were obtained from metadata supplied by the sample provider rather than from assay-based typing. The material from the prospective study consisted of cDNA or gDNA derived from T cells, B-cell-depleted T cells, or PBMCs. A de-identified subject ID, COVID-19 status, age in years and sex were almost always included in the sample metadata. The research as a whole found: The quantity of clinical and demographic metadata differed by source and by participant and was supplied without curation.

The CDR3 goes from the cysteine to the phenylalanine over 15 residues. This entry keeps only the CDR3 DNA: 45 bases, framed from base 1. Trimming removed 6 bases from V and 2 bases from J, leaving 16 bases between the germline ends. Reading the germline V gene gives CDR1 MDHEN and CDR2 SYDVKM. TCRbeta CDR3 regions were amplified from genomic DNA using the immunoSEQ Assay, a bias-controlled multiplex PCR. Under the source paper's analysis protocol: The number of nucleated cells in each sample was estimated by amplification of reference gene primers within the assay. To quantify the absolute abundance of each unique TCRbeta CDR3 rearrangement, sequence reads were collapsed and filtered. For each sample, productive Simpson clonality was calculated as the square root of Simpson's diversity index across productive rearrangements. This is the immuneACCESS table as TCRdb keeps it, with only in-frame sequences that have V and J called. A part of the clones is gone; compared with another copy, unresolved V genes explain less than half, and the rest is unexplained. The V and J calls and clone size are taken from that table; D and trimming were inferred from the DNA. Across this sample there are 200,000 to 250,000 clones, with under 95% seen only once. The ten most abundant clones make up about 1.9% of the sample.

With respect to this clone: The specificity of this receptor is unknown. No base qualities exist here, and no much larger clone lies one base off it.

Participants in the prospective study were enrolled through a virtual design, were aged roughly 18 to 100 years, and lived in about two dozen United States geographic areas. Cohort assignment in the prospective study relied on participant-reported clinical history from a screening survey and a study questionnaire. Recovered participants in ImmuneRACE Cohort 3 were defined as having two consecutive negative NP/OP PCR tests, clearance from a healthcare professional, or resolution of symptoms. Each participant in the prospective study had whole blood, serum and a nasopharyngeal or oropharyngeal swab collected by mobile phlebotomists. Over an approximately 2-month period, participants in the prospective study had the option of providing additional blood draws and questionnaires. Blood samples from the prospective study were shipped frozen or at room temperature prior to DNA extraction.

The receptor comes from a young woman who had recovered from COVID-19. This chain joins TRBV28 to TRBJ2-5, with a tentative D gene TRBD2 over 6 matching bases. Sequencing was done on a sample of PBMCs or T cells enriched from blood (not recorded which). Here the CDR3 is given as CASRPRGTSQETQYF. At the DNA level, the sequence is TGTGCCAGCAGGCCCCGGGGGACTTCGCAAGAGACCCAGTACTTC.